These 26 T cell receptor beta chains share one sample of origin, sequenced in a study of molecular identifiers for immune sequencing clone quantification. A single record per CDR3 protein comes from TCRdb applying MiXCR to the PCR reads. The sample carries around 7,800 distinct CDR3 sequences, around a third recorded once. The sequenced material came from naive CD8+ T cells from blood, with Jurkat cell RNA spiked in. This sample's subset: FACS-sorted CD8+CD4-CCR7+CD45RA+ naive T cells. The receptors shown here come from a human donor in good health. Some libraries in this study had Jurkat cell RNA spiked in.

V is TRBV3-1 and J is TRBJ2-7, with 10 bases aligning to TRBD2. This CDR3 spans 16 amino acids. The junction had 7 bases not matched to a gene; V was cut back by 0 bases and J by 5 bases. Germline CDR1 and CDR2: LGHDT and YNNKEL (reference sequence). Written as DNA, the CDR3 is TGTGCCAGCAGCCAAGAGCCCGCTAGCGGGAGTAACGAGCAGTACTTC. Its protein is CASSQEPASGSNEQYF.

Concerning this clonotype: A much larger clone differs by one base, so this may be a read error. The chain uses TRBV29-1 and TRBJ2-2; TRBD2 matches 13 bases. The V gene's germline CDR1 is SQVTM and CDR2 ANQGSEA. The CDR3 loop spans 15 amino acids. DNA of the CDR3: TGCAGCGTTGCCGGGACTAGCGGGACGGACGGGGAGCTGATTTTT. Protein product: CSVAGTSGTDGELIF.

On this clonotype: One junction end disagrees with the germline gene, perhaps due to a read error. The chain combines TRBV4-3 with TRBJ2-3, with 10 bases identical to TRBD2. The CDR3 has 18 amino acids. Looked up from germline, CDR1 is LGHNA and CDR2 is YSLEER. In nucleotides, the CDR3 is TGCGCCAGCAGCCAAGACCTAACACTAGCGGGAAGCAGAGATACGCAGTATTTT. This codes for CASSQDLTLAGSRDTQYF.

For this clonotype: A read error may be the cause here, since a much bigger clone is one base away. The rearrangement joins TRBV7-3 to TRBJ2-2, with D uncertain. The germline V and J ends were trimmed by 5 bases and 5 bases, with 15 bases remaining between them. Germline loops: CDR1 SGHTA, CDR2 FQGTGA. The CDR3 spans 15 residues. The CDR3, as DNA: TGTGCCAGCAGCCCCTTCGGTGGTGGGACCGGGGAGCTGTTTTTT. Its protein is CASSPFGGGTGELFF.

This chain joins TRBV29-1 and TRBJ2-2, with D perhaps TRBD1 or TRBD2 (5 bases each). Germline CDR1 is SQVTM and CDR2 is ANQGSEA. This CDR3 has 13 amino acids. Trimming stripped 4 bases from V and 3 bases from J, with 9 bases between. This CDR3 reads CSVAGRDTGELFF. For the CDR3, the DNA is TGCAGCGTTGCGGGACGGGACACCGGGGAGCTGTTTTTT.

The chain carries TRBV18 and TRBJ2-3, with D possibly being TRBD2 (5 bases). In germline, CDR1 is KGHSH, CDR2 LQKENI. Between the trimmed V and J ends, which lost 6 bases and 2 bases, there was a span of 18 bases. CDR3 size: 16 residues. The DNA for the CDR3 is TGTGCCAGCTCGTCCCAGGAGGTCAGTTCCACAGATACGCAGTATTTT. Its translation is CASSSQEVSSTDTQYF.

V is TRBV12-3 or TRBV12-4 and J is TRBJ2-2, with D tentatively TRBD1 (6 bases). V shed 5 bases and J shed 7 bases, with 14 bases lying between them. CDR3 length equals 14 residues. DNA of the CDR3: TGTGCCAGCAGTATCAGACAGGTCCACGGGGAGCTGTTTTTT. Translation gives CASSIRQVHGELFF.

J is TRBJ2-7 and V is TRBV20-1; 9 nucleotides agree with TRBD2. This CDR3 spans 12 amino acids. Trimming took 5 bases from V and 2 from J; bases not matched to a gene: 1. Germline CDR1 and CDR2: DFQATT and SNEGSKA (reference sequence). The CDR3 coding sequence is TGCAGTGCTCCTAGCGGGACCTACGAGCAGTACTTC. It is translated as CSAPSGTYEQYF.

The chain carries TRBV10-3 and TRBJ2-3; 7 bases match TRBD2. The CDR3 spans 14 residues. The germline CDR1 and CDR2 sequences are ENHRY and SYGVKD. Trimming removed 4 bases from V and 7 bases from J; junction bases left unmatched: 8. CDR3 sequence: CAISAGLVENTQYF. Here the CDR3 DNA reads TGTGCCATCAGTGCCGGACTAGTTGAAAATACGCAGTATTTT.

By sample share, this clonotype is medium-sized. The rearrangement links TRBV6-2 or TRBV6-3 to TRBJ2-4; D perhaps matches TRBD1 (6 bases). Germline V gene lookup returns CDR1 MNHEY and CDR2 SVGEGT. The V gene lost 2 bases and the J gene lost 3 bases, with 11 bases spanning the gap. CDR3 size: 15 residues. This CDR3 is CASSYEGGDKNIQYF. The DNA for the CDR3 is TGTGCCAGCAGTTACGAAGGGGGAGACAAAAACATTCAGTACTTC.

This sequence joins TRBV4-3 and TRBJ1-5; D remains ambiguous. The V and J ends lost 3 bases and 7 bases respectively, with 10 bases between them. From germline, CDR1 is LGHNA and CDR2 YSLEER. The CDR3 runs 13 residues. CDR3 residues: CASSQRTGQPQHF. The CDR3 nucleotides read TGCGCCAGCAGCCAGAGGACCGGGCAGCCCCAGCATTTT.

This clonotype has just a few counts. The V gene is TRBV7-2, the J gene TRBJ2-7; D gene ambiguous. Trimming pared 4 bases from V and 2 bases from J, leaving 12 bases between. The V gene's germline CDR1 is SGHTA and CDR2 FQGNSA. The CDR3 is 14 residues long. The CDR3 loop is CASSSPDEAYEQYF. CDR3 nucleotides: TGTGCCAGCAGCTCCCCTGACGAGGCCTACGAGCAGTACTTC.

About this clonotype itself: This could be a read error, since a much larger clone is one nucleotide away. The chain employs TRBV7-6 and TRBJ2-2; 7 bases map to TRBD1. The V gene's germline CDR1 is SGHVS and CDR2 FNYEAQ. CDR3 length: 14 amino acids. This CDR3 is CASSSGGSPGEPFF. CDR3 sequence (DNA): TGTGCCAGCAGCTCAGGGGGTTCCCCCGGGGAGCCGTTTTTT.

This clonotype was detected only a few times. This chain links TRBV15 with TRBJ2-3; perhaps TRBD2 as D (5 bases). Trimming took 8 bases from V and 2 from J, leaving 8 bases between them. The CDR3 extends over 12 amino acids. The germline V gene has CDR1 LNHNV and CDR2 YYDKDF (reference sequence). The CDR3 is CATGSFTDTQYF. DNA for the CDR3: TGTGCCACCGGGAGTTTCACAGATACGCAGTATTTT.

This clonotype was picked up a small number of times. A much larger clonotype is one base distant, so this may be a read error. The J gene is TRBJ2-7, the V gene TRBV4-3, with D tentatively TRBD1 (5 bases). Germline CDR1 reads LGHNA; CDR2 reads YSLEER. This CDR3 has 16 amino acids. Trimming removed 4 bases at V and 7 bases at J, with 23 bases between. The CDR3 here is CASSRVGQGSSREQYF. In DNA form, the CDR3 reads TGCGCCAGCAGCCGAGTAGGTCAGGGAAGTTCGAGGGAGCAGTACTTC.

On this clonotype: A much larger clone sits a single nucleotide away, making a read error possible. The chain recombines TRBV12-3 or TRBV12-4 with TRBJ2-3, with D perhaps matching TRBD1 or TRBD2 (5 bases each). The CDR3 totals 14 residues. The CDR3 sequence: CASNRGEARDTLYF. In nucleotides, the CDR3 is TGTGCCAGCAATCGGGGCGAAGCAAGAGATACGCTGTATTTT.

This clonotype was counted only a few times. V and J are TRBV5-4 and TRBJ1-1, with D maybe TRBD1 (5 bases). This CDR3 contains 14 residues. Trimming removed 1 base at V and 4 bases at J, with 11 bases between. Germline CDR1 and CDR2: SGHNT and YYREEE (reference sequence). CDR3 amino acids: CASSLSGGGTEAFF. CDR3 nucleotides: TGTGCCAGCAGCTTGTCTGGGGGTGGCACTGAAGCTTTCTTT.

This clonotype appeared a few times. This chain joins TRBV2 and TRBJ2-3; D is unclear. The CDR3 runs 14 residues. Germline-derived CDR1 and CDR2 are SNHLY and FYNNEI. Trimming shortened V by 4 bases and J by 4 bases, and 12 bases separated the two germline ends. CDR3 sequence reads: CASSVHMVADTQYF. DNA of the CDR3: TGTGCCAGCAGTGTTCATATGGTCGCAGATACGCAGTATTTT. Full variable domain (rest looked up from reference TRBV2 and TRBJ2-3): EPEVTQTPSHQVTQMGQEVILRCVPISNHLYFYWYRQILGQKVEFLVSFYNNEISEKSEIFDDQFSVERPDGSNFTLKIRSTKLEDSAMYFCASSVHMVADTQYFGPGTRLTVL.

J is TRBJ2-7 and V is TRBV9; D may be TRBD2 (5 bases). This CDR3 is 15 amino acids long. V dropped 0 bases and J dropped 5 bases, with 15 bases sitting between them. In germline, CDR1 is SGDLS, CDR2 YYNGEE. The CDR3 nucleotides read TGTGCCAGCAGCGTAGGAGACGGACTCCCGGACGAGCAGTACTTC. This translates into CASSVGDGLPDEQYF.

Regarding this clonotype: With a much larger clone just one base away, this may be a read error. The chain employs TRBV7-4 and TRBJ2-7, with D uncertain. Germline loops: CDR1 SGHVT, CDR2 SQSDAQ. This CDR3 has 14 amino acids. CDR3 protein: CVSTPEYNSYEQYF. The CDR3 region has the DNA TGTGTCAGCACCCCAGAGTACAACTCCTACGAGCAGTACTTC.

Concerning this clonotype itself: The conserved phenylalanine or tryptophan normally closing the CDR3 is absent here, so this likely arose from a read error. The chain employs TRBV4-1 and TRBJ2-5, with D maybe TRBD1 (6 bases). This CDR3 region has 14 residues. Between the trimmed V and J ends, which lost 0 bases and 7 bases, there was a span of 12 bases. Germline V gives CDR1 MGHRA, CDR2 YSYEKL. The CDR3 sequence is CASSQDRTGWTQYI. The CDR3 coding sequence is TGCGCCAGCAGCCAAGATCGTACAGGGTGGACCCAGTACATC.

A remark on this clonotype: Given a much more abundant clone one base away, this may be a read error. The rearrangement links TRBV28 to TRBJ2-7; possible D gene TRBD1, 6 bases. CDR3 length: 14 residues. Trimming took 8 bases from V and 6 from J, leaving 20 bases between them. From germline, CDR1 is MDHEN and CDR2 SYDVKM. The CDR3 region is CASSAGTNAFEQYF. As DNA, the CDR3 is TGTGCCAGCTCCGCCGGGACAAACGCCTTCGAGCAGTACTTC.

This clonotype qualifies as medium-sized. The CDR3 DNA sequence: TGTGCCAGCAGTTTGTCCGGCAGCCTTGCGGGCACCATATATTTT. Translating it yields CASSLSGSLAGTIYF. The chain has TRBV27 and TRBJ1-3; D is unclear. This CDR3 comprises 15 residues. Germline V gives CDR1 MNHEY, CDR2 SMNVEV (reference sequence). The V end lost 3 bases, the J end lost 9 bases, and 18 bases lay between the germline ends.

V and J are TRBV10-3 and TRBJ2-1, with TRBD1 as a possible D gene (5 bases). Germline V lookup: CDR1 ENHRY, CDR2 SYGVKD. CDR3 length: 16 residues. The ends were cut back, 2 bases at V and 0 bases at J, with 11 bases in the middle. The CDR3 here is CAISEPRVGSYNEQFF. The CDR3 region has the DNA TGTGCCATCAGTGAGCCCAGGGTAGGCTCCTACAATGAGCAGTTCTTC.

Concerning this clonotype: This may be a read error: a much more frequent sequence differs by one nucleotide. The chain employs TRBV7-9 and TRBJ2-3; weak D call: TRBD2 (6 bases). Germline CDR1 and CDR2: SEHNR and FQNEAQ (reference sequence). The CDR3 spans 14 residues. Written as DNA, the CDR3 is TGTGCCAGCAGCCCGGCGGGGCCAGGAGATACGCAGTTTTTT. The encoded protein is CASSPAGPGDTQFF.

In its sample, this clonotype is medium-sized (0.01 to 0.1%). The CDR3 region has the DNA TGTGCCAGCGCCTCCCTACAGGGGGGGTCCGAGCAGTACTTC. Amino acid sequence: CASASLQGGSEQYF. The V call is TRBV4-2, the J call TRBJ2-7; tentatively, D is TRBD1 (8 bases). V lost 8 bases to trimming and J lost 6 bases, with 20 bases between them. The CDR3 is made up of 14 amino acids. Germline V gene data show CDR1 as LGHNA and CDR2 as YNFKEQ.